The rows below give T cell receptor beta chains drawn from one sample of a study of a mutant IDH1 vaccine in newly diagnosed glioma. Profiling relied on immunoSEQ multiplex PCR, and the TCRdb table lists in-frame clones only, not all of them. The sample contains roughly 26,000 clones, roughly 85% of which appear only once. No antigens are known for them. The sequencing used PBMCs, collected from a glioma patient whose treatment included an IDH1 peptide vaccine. Receptor source: a man aged 25-40 years with glioma. Each CDR3 is given with its conserved first and last residue. Clone size is given for some rows only: seen once, a few or many times, or a class if the clone is expanded.

CDR3: CASRWAGGNTEAFF
V: TRBV6-1
size: NA

CDR3: CASSQAGQDYNEQFF
V: TRBV4-3
size: NA

CDR3: CASSVGGRTYEQYF
V: TRBV2
size: NA

CDR3: CASSLGLGQNTEAFF
V: TRBV7-9
size: NA

CDR3: CASSATSLIGEKLFF
V: TRBV25-1
size: NA

CDR3: CASRGRVNEKLFF
V: TRBV19
size: NA

CDR3: CASSQGGGAINEQFF
V: TRBV14
size: NA

CDR3: CASSQGTKNTGELFF
V: TRBV14
size: NA

CDR3: CASLLAVNTGELFF
V: TRBV19
size: NA

CDR3: CASSQSPGGTEAFF
V: TRBV14
size: NA

CDR3: CASSLTGGGMNTEAFF
V: TRBV5-1
size: NA

CDR3: CASRGDRSSYEQYF
V: TRBV2
size: NA

CDR3: CASSQMAGYTEAFF
V: TRBV4-3
size: NA

CDR3: CASSQDPVLAGEEETQYF
V: TRBV4-1
size: NA

CDR3: CSARGTGNEQFF
V: TRBV29-1
size: NA

CDR3: CASSWSTEAFF
V: TRBV7-2
size: few

CDR3: CASSRGAGGPHNEQFF
V: TRBV9
size: NA

CDR3: CASSPRDSPTF
V: TRBV28
size: NA

CDR3: CASSQDGLQSNTEAFF
V: TRBV4-3
size: few

CDR3: CASSLRVVGETQYF
V: TRBV11-1
size: NA

CDR3: CSASPRETQYF
V: TRBV20-1
size: NA

CDR3: CASSHSGEKLFF
V: TRBV4-3
size: NA

CDR3: CATSRGELANEQFF
V: TRBV15
size: NA

CDR3: CASSPRGTGGDEQYF
V: TRBV7-3
size: NA

CDR3: CASSLGQARDGYTF
V: TRBV5-1
size: NA

CDR3: CASSFVRDYGYTF
V: TRBV5-6
size: NA

CDR3: CASTNPVGQGGYEQYF
V: TRBV5-6
size: NA

CDR3: CASSETGTGNEKLFF
V: TRBV25-1
size: NA

CDR3: CASSYLGDTQYF
V: TRBV6-5
size: NA

CDR3: CSVGGQGAGAYEQYF
V: TRBV29-1
size: NA

CDR3: CASRRTGGSGTEAFF
V: TRBV25-1
size: NA

CDR3: CASSIGQIELFF
V: TRBV19
size: NA

CDR3: CASSLRMGRPSYEQYF
V: TRBV27
size: NA

CDR3: CASSQADRGEGGYTF
V: TRBV4-1
size: once

CDR3: CASSLSTGKSEKLFF
V: TRBV9
size: few

CDR3: CASSVQTSGTEQFF
V: TRBV9
size: NA

CDR3: CASSEAYSNEQFF
V: TRBV6-1
size: NA

CDR3: CASSKDRVNTGELFF
V: TRBV6-5
size: once

CDR3: CASRDDRLNEKLFF
V: TRBV2
size: NA

CDR3: CASTALHTGELFF
V: TRBV9
size: NA